This T cell receptor (beta chain) was sequenced in a study of cytomegalovirus exposure and HLA in healthy donors. Concerning this clone: Its antigen is still unknown.

Findings of the study overall: The study recorded over 150 TCR beta chains that were cytomegalovirus-associated.

Per the germline V gene, CDR1 is MDHEN and CDR2 is SYDVKM. The J segment lost 1 base and the V segment lost 0 bases, leaving 1 base of the junction unmatched. This CDR3 has 16 residues. The PCR had 60 Vbeta and 13 Jbeta primers. Profiling relied on immunoSEQ multiplex PCR, and the TCRdb table lists in-frame clones only, not all of them. The sample lists around 98,000 clones; under 75% were seen once. This clonotype originated in a man aged 50 to 59 in good health and CMV-seronegative. This chain connects TRBV28 to TRBJ2-1; the match to TRBD2 covers 9 bases. Specimen: PBMCs. The chain's CDR3 is CASSLWAGGSYNEQFF. The CDR3 DNA follows: TGTGCCAGCAGTTTATGGGCGGGAGGGTCCTACAATGAGCAGTTCTTC.